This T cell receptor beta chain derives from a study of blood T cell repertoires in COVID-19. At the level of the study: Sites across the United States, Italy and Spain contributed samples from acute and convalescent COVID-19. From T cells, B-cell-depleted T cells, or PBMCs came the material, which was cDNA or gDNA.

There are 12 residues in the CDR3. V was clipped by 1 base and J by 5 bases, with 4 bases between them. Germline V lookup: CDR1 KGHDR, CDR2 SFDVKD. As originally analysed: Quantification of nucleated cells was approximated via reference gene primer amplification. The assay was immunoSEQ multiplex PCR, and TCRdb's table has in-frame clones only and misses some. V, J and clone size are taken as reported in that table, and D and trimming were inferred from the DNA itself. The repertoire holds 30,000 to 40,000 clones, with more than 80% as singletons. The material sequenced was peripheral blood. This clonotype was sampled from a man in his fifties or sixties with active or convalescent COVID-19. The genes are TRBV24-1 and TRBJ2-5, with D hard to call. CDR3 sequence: CATSDLAETQYF. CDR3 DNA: TGTGCCACCAGTGATTTAGCGGAGACCCAGTACTTC.